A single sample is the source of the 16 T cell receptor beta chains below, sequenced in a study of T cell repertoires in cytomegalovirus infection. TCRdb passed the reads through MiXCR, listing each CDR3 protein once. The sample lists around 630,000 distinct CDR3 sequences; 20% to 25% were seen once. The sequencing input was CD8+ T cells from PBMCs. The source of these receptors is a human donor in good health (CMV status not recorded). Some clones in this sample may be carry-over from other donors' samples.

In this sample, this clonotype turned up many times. CDR3 in amino acids: CASSQDTIIGDSYEQYF. In DNA, the CDR3 is TGTGCCAGCAGCCAAGATACGATAATTGGGGACTCCTACGAGCAGTACTTC. The chain has TRBV14 and TRBJ2-7, with D unclear. Germline CDR1 is SGHDN and CDR2 is FVKESK. The V end lost 0 bases, the J end lost 0 bases, and 15 bases lay between the germline ends. CDR3 length equals 17 residues.

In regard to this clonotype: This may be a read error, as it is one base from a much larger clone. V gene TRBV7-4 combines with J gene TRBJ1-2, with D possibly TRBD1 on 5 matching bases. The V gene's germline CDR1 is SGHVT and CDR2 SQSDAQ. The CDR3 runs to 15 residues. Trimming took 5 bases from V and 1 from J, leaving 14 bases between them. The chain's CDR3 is CASSLRAGSNYGYTF. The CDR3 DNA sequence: TGTGCCAGCAGCCTCAGGGCAGGCAGTAACTATGGCTACACCTTC. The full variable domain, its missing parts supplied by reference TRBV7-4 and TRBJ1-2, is GAGVSQSPRYKVAKRGRDVALRCDSISGHVTLYWYRQTLGQGSEVLTYSQSDAQRDKSGRPSGRFSAERPERSVSTLKIQRTEQGDSAVYLCASSLRAGSNYGYTFGSGTRLTVV.

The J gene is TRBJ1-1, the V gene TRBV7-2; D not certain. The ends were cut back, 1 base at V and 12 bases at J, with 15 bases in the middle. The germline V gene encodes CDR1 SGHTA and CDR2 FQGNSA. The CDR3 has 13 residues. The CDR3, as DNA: TGTGCCAGCAGCTTAGGCCCCCGGGAGGAAACTTTCTTT. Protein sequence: CASSLGPREETFF.

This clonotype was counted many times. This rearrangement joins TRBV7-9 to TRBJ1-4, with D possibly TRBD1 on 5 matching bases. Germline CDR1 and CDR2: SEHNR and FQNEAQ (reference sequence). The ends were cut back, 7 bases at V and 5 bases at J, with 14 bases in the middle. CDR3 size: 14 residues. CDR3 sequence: CASTRTGRNEKLFF. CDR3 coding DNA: TGTGCCAGCACCAGAACGGGACGGAATGAAAAACTGTTTTTT.

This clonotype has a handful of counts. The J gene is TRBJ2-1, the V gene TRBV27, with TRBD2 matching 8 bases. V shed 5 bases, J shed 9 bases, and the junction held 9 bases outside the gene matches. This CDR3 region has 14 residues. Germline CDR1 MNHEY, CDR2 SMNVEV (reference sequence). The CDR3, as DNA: TGTGCCAGCAGTCCACGGGGGGGCGGGTCTGAGCAGTTCTTC. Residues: CASSPRGGGSEQFF.

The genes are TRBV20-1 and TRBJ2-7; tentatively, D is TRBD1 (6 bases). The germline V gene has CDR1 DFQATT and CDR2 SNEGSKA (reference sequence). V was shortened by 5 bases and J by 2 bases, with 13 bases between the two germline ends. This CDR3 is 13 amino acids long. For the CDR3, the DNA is TGCAGTGCTCTCAGGGGTCCCCCCTACGAGCAGTACTTC. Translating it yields CSALRGPPYEQYF.

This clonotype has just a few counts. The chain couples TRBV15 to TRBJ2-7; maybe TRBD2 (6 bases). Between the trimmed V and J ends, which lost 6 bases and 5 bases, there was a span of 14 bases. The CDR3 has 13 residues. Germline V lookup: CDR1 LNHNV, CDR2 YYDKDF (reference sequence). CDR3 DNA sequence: TGTGCCACCAGGGGAGGACGGCCCGACGAGCAGTACTTC. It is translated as CATRGGRPDEQYF.

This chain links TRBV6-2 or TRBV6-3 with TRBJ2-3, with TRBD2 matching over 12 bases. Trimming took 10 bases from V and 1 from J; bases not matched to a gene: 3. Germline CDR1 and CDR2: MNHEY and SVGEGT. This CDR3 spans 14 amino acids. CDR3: CATWTSGGTDTQYF. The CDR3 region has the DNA TGTGCCACTTGGACTAGCGGGGGCACAGATACGCAGTATTTT.

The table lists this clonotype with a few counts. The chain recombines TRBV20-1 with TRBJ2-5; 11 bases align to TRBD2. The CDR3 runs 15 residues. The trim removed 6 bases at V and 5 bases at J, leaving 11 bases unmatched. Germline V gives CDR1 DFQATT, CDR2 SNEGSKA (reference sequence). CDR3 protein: CSAEGPSGGPETQYF. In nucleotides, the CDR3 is TGCAGTGCCGAAGGTCCTAGCGGGGGGCCCGAGACCCAGTACTTC.

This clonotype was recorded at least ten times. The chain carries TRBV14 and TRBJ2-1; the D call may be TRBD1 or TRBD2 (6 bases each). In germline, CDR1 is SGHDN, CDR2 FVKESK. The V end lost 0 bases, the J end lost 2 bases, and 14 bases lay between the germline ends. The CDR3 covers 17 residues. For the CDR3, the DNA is TGTGCCAGCAGCCAAGAAGGGGGGCAGAACCCCTACAATGAGCAGTTCTTC. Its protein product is CASSQEGGQNPYNEQFF. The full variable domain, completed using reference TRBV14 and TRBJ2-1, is EAGVTQFPSHSVIEKGQTVTLRCDPISGHDNLYWYRRVMGKEIKFLLHFVKESKQDESGMPNNRFLAERTGGTYSTLKVQPAELEDSGVYFCASSQEGGQNPYNEQFFGPGTRLTVL.

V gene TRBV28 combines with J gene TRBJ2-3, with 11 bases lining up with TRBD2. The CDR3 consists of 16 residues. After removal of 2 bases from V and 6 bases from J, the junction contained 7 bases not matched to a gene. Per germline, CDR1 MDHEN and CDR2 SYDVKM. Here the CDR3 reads CASSLILAGVMDTQYF. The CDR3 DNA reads TGTGCCAGCAGTTTAATACTAGCGGGGGTCATGGATACGCAGTATTTT.

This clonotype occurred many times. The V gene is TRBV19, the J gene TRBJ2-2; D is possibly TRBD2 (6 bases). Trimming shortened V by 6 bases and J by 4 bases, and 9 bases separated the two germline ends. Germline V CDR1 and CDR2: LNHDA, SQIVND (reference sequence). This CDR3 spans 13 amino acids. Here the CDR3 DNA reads TGTGCCAGTAGAACCGGGAGCACCGGGGAGCTGTTTTTT. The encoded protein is CASRTGSTGELFF.

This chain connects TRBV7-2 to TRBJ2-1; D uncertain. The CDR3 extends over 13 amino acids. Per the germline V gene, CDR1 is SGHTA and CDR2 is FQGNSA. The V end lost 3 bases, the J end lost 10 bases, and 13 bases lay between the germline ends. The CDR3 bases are TGTGCCAGCAGCTTGAACTCCTTGCGGGAGCAGTTCTTC. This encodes CASSLNSLREQFF.

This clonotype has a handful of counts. CDR3: CASSQEIPLAVYNEQFF. DNA for the CDR3: TGTGCCAGCAGCCAAGAGATTCCACTAGCGGTTTACAATGAGCAGTTCTTC. The chain couples TRBV4-2 to TRBJ2-1; 8 bases map to TRBD2. The ends lost 0 bases at V and 4 bases at J; junction bases unmatched: 8. This CDR3 has 17 amino acids. Looked up from germline, CDR1 is LGHNA and CDR2 is YNFKEQ.

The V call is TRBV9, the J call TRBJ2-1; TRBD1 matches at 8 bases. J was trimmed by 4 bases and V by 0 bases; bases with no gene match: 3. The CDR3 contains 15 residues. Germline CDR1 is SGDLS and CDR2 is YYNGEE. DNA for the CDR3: TGTGCCAGCAGCGTAGTACAGGGGGTGTACAATGAGCAGTTCTTC. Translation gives CASSVVQGVYNEQFF.

CDR3 nucleotides: TGCAGCGTTGAGTCGGCAGACTATGGCTACACCTTC. It yields the protein CSVESADYGYTF. The rearrangement links TRBV29-1 to TRBJ1-2; D uncertain. CDR3 length: 12 residues. Deletions cut 3 bases from V and 3 bases from J, with 8 bases between. Germline V CDR1 and CDR2: SQVTM, ANQGSEA.